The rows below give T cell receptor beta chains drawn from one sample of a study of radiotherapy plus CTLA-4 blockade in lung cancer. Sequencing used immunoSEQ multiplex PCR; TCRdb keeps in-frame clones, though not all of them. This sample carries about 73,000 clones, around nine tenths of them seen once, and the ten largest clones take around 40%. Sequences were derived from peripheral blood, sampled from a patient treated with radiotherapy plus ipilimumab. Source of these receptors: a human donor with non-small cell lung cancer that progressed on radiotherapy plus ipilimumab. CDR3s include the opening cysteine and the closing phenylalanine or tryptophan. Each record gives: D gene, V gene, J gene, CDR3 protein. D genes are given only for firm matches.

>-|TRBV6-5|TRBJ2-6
CASRDTGAVANVLTF
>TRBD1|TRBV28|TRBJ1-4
CASSATGTGAGELFF
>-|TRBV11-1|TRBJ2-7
CASSSRPNPRFEQYF
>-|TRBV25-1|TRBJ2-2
CASSTQKGGELFF
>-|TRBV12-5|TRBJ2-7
CASGAHGGVPYEQYF
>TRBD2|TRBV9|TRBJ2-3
CASSVAGGGGDTQYF
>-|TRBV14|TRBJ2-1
CASSLWAGAIYNEQFF
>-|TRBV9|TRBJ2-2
CASSFSLTGELFF
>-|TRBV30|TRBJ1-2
CAWSVPPLAVYGYTF
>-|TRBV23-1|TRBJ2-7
CASSQGAAGSYEQYF
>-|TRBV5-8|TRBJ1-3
CASSPSGGLAIYF
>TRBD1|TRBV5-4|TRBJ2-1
CASSFTGTGVGEQFF
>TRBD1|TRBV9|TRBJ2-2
CASSPRTGGTRPGELFF
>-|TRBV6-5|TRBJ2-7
CASSRQPYEQYF
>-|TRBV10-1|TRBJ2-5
CASIGETQYF
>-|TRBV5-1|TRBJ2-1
CASSSGTGNEQFF
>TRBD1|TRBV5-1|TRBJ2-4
CASSQDRVENIQYF
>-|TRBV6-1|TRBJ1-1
CASSEGGDEAFF
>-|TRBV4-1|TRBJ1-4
CASSPFPTATNEKLFF
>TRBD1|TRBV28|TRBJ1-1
CASSFQGVREAFF